This T cell receptor beta chain came from a study of cytomegalovirus exposure and HLA in healthy donors. General study points: In vitro data verified three CMV-associated chains as specific for CMV antigens. The number of N-insertions in an Asian-associated ancestry cluster was reportedly below the approximately 700-donor mean in a later analysis. Most TCR sequences were uncommon, yet certain public TCRs appeared in many donors. Later work associated 17,000 or so TCR beta sequences with HLA alleles at 0.05 false discovery rate.

Comment on this clone: The antigen is undetermined.

PCR employed 60 Vbeta and 13 Jbeta primers. Here immunoSEQ multiplex PCR was the method, and the copy in TCRdb shows in-frame clones only, minus some. In the table there are approximately 140,000 clones, 65% to 90% of which are singletons. V gave up 3 bases and J gave up 16 bases, with 16 bases separating them. The CDR3 has 13 amino acids. CDR1 is LGHNA and CDR2 is YSLEER in the germline V gene. The rearrangement links TRBV4-3 to TRBJ1-6; possibly TRBD1 for D (5 bases). Sequencing was carried out using PBMCs. The source is a man aged 50 to 60 in good health and CMV-seronegative. CDR3 amino acids: CASSQGPARTLHF. CDR3 nucleotides: TGCGCCAGCAGCCAGGGTCCCGCCCGGACACTCCACTTT.